The 22 T cell receptor beta chains reported below all come from one sample, sequenced in a study of cytomegalovirus exposure and HLA in healthy donors. Primers for the PCR totalled 60 Vbeta and 13 Jbeta. Assay: immunoSEQ multiplex PCR; the TCRdb copy retains only in-frame clones and omits some. The sample yields 83,000 or so clones, around 79% seen once. Sequencing used PBMCs. Receptors were obtained from a woman in her thirties or forties in good health and CMV-seropositive.

This rearrangement joins TRBV2 to TRBJ1-2; a weak D match, TRBD1 (6 bases). The CDR3 has 13 residues. V lost 5 bases and J lost 6, with 13 bases in between. Germline CDR1 is SNHLY and CDR2 is FYNNEI. The CDR3 nucleotides are TGTGCCAGCAGTAAGGACAGTAGCCATGGCTACACCTTC. Its protein is CASSKDSSHGYTF. Combining the CDR3 with reference TRBV2 and TRBJ1-2 gives the whole variable domain EPEVTQTPSHQVTQMGQEVILRCVPISNHLYFYWYRQILGQKVEFLVSFYNNEISEKSEIFDDQFSVERPDGSNFTLKIRSTKLEDSAMYFCASSKDSSHGYTFGSGTRLTVV.

The chain joins TRBV12-5 to TRBJ2-3, with 8 nucleotides matching TRBD2. Germline V gives CDR1 LGHNT, CDR2 FRNRAP. The V segment lost 4 bases and the J segment 3 bases; nucleotides outside the gene matches: 3. This CDR3 region has 14 residues. The CDR3, as DNA: TGTGCTAGTGGTTCGGGACTAGTGACAGATACGCAGTATTTT. Protein: CASGSGLVTDTQYF.

The rearrangement joins TRBV9 to TRBJ2-5, with 7 positions matching TRBD1. V shed 3 bases and J 5 bases; nucleotides not matched to a gene: 7. CDR1 is SGDLS, CDR2 YYNGEE, per germline. The CDR3 consists of 14 residues. The CDR3 spells CASSAHRGEETQYF. As DNA, the CDR3 is TGTGCCAGCAGCGCCCACAGGGGTGAGGAGACCCAGTACTTC.

The J gene is TRBJ1-5, the V gene TRBV6-1, with D possibly matching TRBD1 (5 bases). The CDR3 has 16 amino acids. Trimming took off 3 bases at V and 2 bases at J, with 14 bases between the two ends. Germline lookup yields CDR1 MNHNS and CDR2 SASEGT. CDR3 loop: CASSEEAGGGNQPQHF. In DNA, the CDR3 is TGTGCCAGCAGTGAGGAAGCGGGGGGAGGCAATCAGCCCCAGCATTTT.

To note about this clone: Other DNA sequences in the sample encode the same CDR3. The V and J genes are TRBV5-6 and TRBJ1-1; possible D gene TRBD1, 6 bases. CDR3 length: 14 amino acids. CDR1 is SGHDT, CDR2 YYEEEE, per germline. Trimming cost V 4 bases and J 14 bases, with 24 bases left between them. The CDR3 nucleotides read TGTGCCAGCAGCCAGGGGACTATGGCGTTGGGCCCGTTCTTT. Translation gives CASSQGTMALGPFF.

The chain combines TRBV2 with TRBJ1-5, with TRBD1 matching over 7 bases. V dropped 9 bases and J dropped 4; count of bases not matched to a gene: 9. CDR1 and CDR2 (germline): SNHLY, FYNNEI. The CDR3 has 14 amino acids. Here the CDR3 reads CASAPQGRNQPQHF. For the CDR3, the DNA is TGTGCCAGTGCACCACAGGGGAGGAATCAGCCCCAGCATTTT.

V gene TRBV15 combines with J gene TRBJ2-7, with D possibly matching TRBD1 (6 bases). Germline CDR1 is LNHNV and CDR2 is YYDKDF (reference sequence). This CDR3 has 12 amino acids. The V and J ends lost 3 bases and 7 bases respectively, with 10 bases between them. CDR3 region: CATSRNTGEQYF. The CDR3 DNA is TGTGCCACCAGCAGGAACACAGGGGAGCAGTACTTC.

The chain combines TRBV4-2 with TRBJ2-4; 7 nucleotides agree with TRBD1. V lost 2 bases, J lost 1 base, and 5 bases stayed unmatched. Germline values: CDR1 LGHNA, CDR2 YNFKEQ. CDR3 length equals 16 residues. As DNA, the CDR3 is TGTGCCAGCAGCCAAACCACAGGGGTGGCCAAAAACATTCAGTACTTC. It translates to CASSQTTGVAKNIQYF.

This rearrangement joins TRBV5-1 to TRBJ2-1, with 8 bases lining up with TRBD1. There are 14 residues in the CDR3. CDR1 SGHRS and CDR2 YFSETQ come from the germline V gene. With V trimmed by 2 bases and J by 7 bases, 5 bases remained unmatched. The CDR3 region has the DNA TGCGCCAGCAGCTTTTGGACAGGGAGTAATGAGCAGTTCTTC. Its protein is CASSFWTGSNEQFF.

The V call is TRBV30, the J call TRBJ1-5, with no clear D. Germline-derived CDR1 and CDR2 are GTSNPN and SVGIG (reference sequence). Trimming took 2 bases from V and 6 from J, leaving 14 bases between them. The CDR3 has 14 residues. The CDR3 region is CAWSRTTAGQPQHF. The CDR3 nucleotides are TGTGCCTGGAGTAGGACCACTGCGGGTCAGCCCCAGCATTTT.

The rearrangement uses TRBV4-2 and TRBJ2-1, with 7 positions matching TRBD2. The CDR3 is made up of 15 amino acids. Germline V lookup: CDR1 LGHNA, CDR2 YNFKEQ. After removal of 1 base from V and 3 bases from J, the junction contained 3 bases not matched to a gene. The CDR3 is CASSQVGGSYNEQFF. In DNA, the CDR3 is TGTGCCAGCAGCCAAGTTGGCGGGAGCTACAATGAGCAGTTCTTC.

The genes are TRBV28 and TRBJ2-1, with no clear D. CDR3 length equals 11 residues. V lost 5 bases, J lost 8 bases, and 7 bases lay in between. Germline values: CDR1 MDHEN, CDR2 SYDVKM. CDR3 sequence reads: CASSHSYEQFF. CDR3 DNA: TGTGCCAGCAGTCATTCATATGAGCAGTTCTTC.

The DNA of the CDR3 is TGTGCCACCAGCAGAGATAAGGGTGGGGGGGAAGATCAGCCCCAGCATTTT. The encoded protein is CATSRDKGGGEDQPQHF. The chain couples TRBV15 to TRBJ1-5, with a possible D match to TRBD1 (5 bases). Germline assignment: CDR1 LNHNV and CDR2 YYDKDF (reference sequence). The CDR3 length is 17 residues. Trimming pared 0 bases from V and 5 bases from J, leaving 17 bases between.

The V and J genes are TRBV12-2 and TRBJ2-1; TRBD2 is the table's D call, not checked against the DNA. TRBV12-2 is tagged as a pseudogene. The CDR3 is 17 residues long. The CDR3 is CASRLLGQLAGHNEQFF. CDR3 nucleotides: TGTGCAAGTCGCTTATTGGGACAACTAGCGGGACACAATGAGCAGTTCTTC.

The chain joins TRBV18 to TRBJ2-7, with TRBD2 matching over 13 bases. Germline CDR1 and CDR2: KGHSH and LQKENI. V shed 6 bases and J 2 bases; nucleotides not matched to a gene: 4. The CDR3 is made up of 15 amino acids. The CDR3 DNA reads TGTGCCAGCTCCGAGACTAGCGGGGGGACCTACGAGCAGTACTTC. Its protein is CASSETSGGTYEQYF. The variable domain in full, completed from reference TRBV18 and TRBJ2-7, reads NAGVMQNPRHLVRRRGQEARLRCSPMKGHSHVYWYRQLPEEGLKFMVYLQKENIIDESGMPKERFSAEFPKEGPSILRIQQVVRGDSAAYFCASSETSGGTYEQYFGPGTRLTVT.

The V and J genes are TRBV7-8 and TRBJ2-1, with D maybe TRBD2 (5 bases). CDR1 SGHVS and CDR2 FQNEAQ come from the germline V gene. V lost 1 base to trimming and J lost 9 bases, with 10 bases between them. The CDR3 runs 13 residues. CDR3 sequence (DNA): TGTGCCAGCAGCTTAGATGCCCGGGGTGAGCAGTTCTTC. Translating gives CASSLDARGEQFF.

The rearrangement uses TRBV14 and TRBJ1-2; D is possibly TRBD1 (6 bases). Germline-derived CDR1 and CDR2 are SGHDN and FVKESK. There are 14 residues in the CDR3. V lost 5 bases, J lost 4 bases, and 14 bases lay in between. As DNA, the CDR3 is TGTGCCAGCAGCAACACCGGGACAACCTATGGCTACACCTTC. Its protein is CASSNTGTTYGYTF.

The CDR3 coding sequence is TGTGCCAGCAGCAGATCCGGGACAGGATACAATGAGCAGTTCTTC. It encodes CASSRSGTGYNEQFF. The genes are TRBV7-8 and TRBJ2-1; 8 bases fit TRBD1. V dropped 5 bases and J dropped 4; count of bases not matched to a gene: 7. This CDR3 region has 15 residues. CDR1 is SGHVS, CDR2 FQNEAQ, per germline.

The chain has TRBV6-7 and TRBJ1-5, with TRBD1 matching 7 bases. TRBV6-7 is labeled an ORF, and its function is uncertain. The CDR3 loop spans 16 amino acids. V trimming: 7 bases; J trimming: 2 bases; junction bases outside the gene matches: 11. The CDR3 protein is CASNRTGKIGNQPQHF. The CDR3 bases are TGTGCCAGCAATAGGACAGGTAAAATTGGCAATCAGCCCCAGCATTTT.

The rearrangement uses TRBV7-9 and TRBJ2-3, with D maybe TRBD1 (6 bases). The CDR3 loop spans 15 amino acids. V was cut by 5 bases and J by 2 bases, with 14 bases left in between. Germline CDR1 and CDR2: SEHNR and FQNEAQ (reference sequence). Here the CDR3 DNA reads TGTGCCAGCAGCCGATGGAAGGGGGACACAGATACGCAGTATTTT. It yields the protein CASSRWKGDTDTQYF.

The genes are TRBV18 and TRBJ2-5; D unresolved. V shed 6 bases and J shed 6 bases, with 14 bases lying between them. CDR1 and CDR2 (germline): KGHSH, LQKENI. This CDR3 region has 13 residues. The CDR3 reads CASSPGVSKTQYF. The CDR3 DNA reads as TGTGCCAGCTCTCCAGGAGTGTCGAAGACCCAGTACTTC. Complete variable domain (other parts from reference TRBV18 and TRBJ2-5): NAGVMQNPRHLVRRRGQEARLRCSPMKGHSHVYWYRQLPEEGLKFMVYLQKENIIDESGMPKERFSAEFPKEGPSILRIQQVVRGDSAAYFCASSPGVSKTQYFGPGTRLLVL.

This clone appeared once. The rearrangement joins TRBV14 to TRBJ2-4; D unclear. The length of the CDR3 is 12 residues. The V gene's germline CDR1 is SGHDN and CDR2 FVKESK. V was shortened by 4 bases and J by 8 bases, with 9 bases between the two germline ends. The CDR3 here is CASSLLPHIQYF. The DNA of the CDR3 is TGTGCCAGCAGCCTACTCCCGCACATTCAGTACTTC.